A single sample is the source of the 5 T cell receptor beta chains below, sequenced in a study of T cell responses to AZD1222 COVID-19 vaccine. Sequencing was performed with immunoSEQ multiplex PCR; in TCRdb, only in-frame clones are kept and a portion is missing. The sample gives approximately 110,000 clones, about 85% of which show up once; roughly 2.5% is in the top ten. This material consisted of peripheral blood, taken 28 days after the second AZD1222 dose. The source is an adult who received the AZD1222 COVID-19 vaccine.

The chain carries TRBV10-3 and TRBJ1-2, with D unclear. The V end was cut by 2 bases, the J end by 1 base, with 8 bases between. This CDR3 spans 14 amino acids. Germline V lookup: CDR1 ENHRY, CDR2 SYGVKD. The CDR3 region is CAISEVTDNYGYTF. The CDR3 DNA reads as TGTGCCATCAGTGAGGTCACGGATAACTATGGCTACACCTTC.

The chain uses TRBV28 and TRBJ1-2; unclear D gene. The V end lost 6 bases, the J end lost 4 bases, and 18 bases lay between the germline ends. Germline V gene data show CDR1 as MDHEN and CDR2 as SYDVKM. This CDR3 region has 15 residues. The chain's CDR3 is CASRSLDSPVYGYTF. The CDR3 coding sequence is TGTGCCAGCAGAAGCCTCGATAGCCCTGTCTATGGCTACACCTTC.

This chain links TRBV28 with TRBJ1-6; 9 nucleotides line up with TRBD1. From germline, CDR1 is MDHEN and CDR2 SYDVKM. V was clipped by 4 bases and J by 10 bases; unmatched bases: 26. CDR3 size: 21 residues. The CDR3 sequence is CASSYPANRGTGKVGDSPLHF. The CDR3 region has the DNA TGTGCCAGCAGTTACCCCGCCAATCGTGGGACAGGGAAAGTGGGCGACTCACCCCTCCACTTT.

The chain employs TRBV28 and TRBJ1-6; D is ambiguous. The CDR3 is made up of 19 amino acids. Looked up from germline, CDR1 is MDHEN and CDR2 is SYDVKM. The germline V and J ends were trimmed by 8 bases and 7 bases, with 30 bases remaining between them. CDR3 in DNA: TGTGCCAGCCAAGGTGGGGTGCAGTACCCTCCTACCATCAATTCACCCCTCCACTTT. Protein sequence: CASQGGVQYPPTINSPLHF.

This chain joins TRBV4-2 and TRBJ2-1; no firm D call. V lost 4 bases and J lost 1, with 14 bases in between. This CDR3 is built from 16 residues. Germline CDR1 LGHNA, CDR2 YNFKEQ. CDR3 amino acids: CASSLFPVGSYNEQFF. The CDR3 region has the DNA TGTGCCAGCAGCCTCTTCCCCGTGGGGTCCTACAATGAGCAGTTCTTC.